The TCR beta chain described here comes from a study of blood T cell repertoires in COVID-19. The overall study: Samples representing acute and convalescent COVID-19 were sourced from the United States, Italy and Spain. In each case, the material was cDNA or gDNA derived from T cells, B-cell-depleted T cells, or PBMCs.

This clone was recorded only once. Trimming pared 0 bases from V and 5 bases from J, leaving 12 bases between. Per germline, CDR1 SGHRS and CDR2 YFSETQ. The CDR3 is made up of 14 amino acids. Seattle's cohort entered during active infection and was followed longitudinally. Per the study methods: The authors estimated nucleated cell counts from reference gene primer amplification. Produced via immunoSEQ multiplex PCR; TCRdb's table is partial and in-frame only. From that table come the V and J calls and clone size; the DNA was used to work out D and trimming. This table holds tens of thousands of clones, approximately 83% found once.

The sequenced sample consisted of peripheral blood. The TCR originated in a man aged 35 to 55 with COVID-19, enrolled during active disease. The V gene is TRBV5-1, the J gene TRBJ2-7; a weak D match, TRBD1 (5 bases). This CDR3 is CASSLEGADHEQYF. DNA of the CDR3: TGCGCCAGCAGCTTGGAAGGGGCTGACCACGAGCAGTACTTC.